A single sample is the source of the 7 T cell receptor beta chains below, sequenced in a study of T-cell reconstitution after alpha-beta-depleted transplantation in children. A TCRbeta library incorporating unique molecular identifiers was prepared. MiXCR, applied by TCRdb to the PCR reads, yields one record per CDR3 protein. The sample contains about 980,000 distinct CDR3 sequences, around 30% of which appear only once. Specimen: PBMCs, mostly from graft donor cells, collected 360 days after TCRalphabeta/CD19-depleted stem cell transplant. These receptors were collected from a boy under three years old who had a stem cell transplant for SCID, so the T cells may come from the graft donor.

The CDR3 here is CSARRSGTQETQYF. CDR3 bases: TGCAGTGCTAGACGATCCGGCACCCAAGAGACCCAGTACTTC. The V and J genes are TRBV20-1 and TRBJ2-5; no reliable D call. The germline V and J ends were trimmed by 2 bases and 1 base, with 11 bases remaining between them. The CDR3 extends over 14 amino acids. Germline CDR1 reads DFQATT; CDR2 reads SNEGSKA (reference sequence).

This chain links TRBV5-1 with TRBJ2-3; 16 bases map to TRBD2. Germline CDR1 reads SGHRS; CDR2 reads YFSETQ. With 4 bases clipped from V and 6 bases from J, the junction kept 11 bases outside the gene matches. The CDR3 is 18 residues long. CDR3 sequence: CASSLGLAGGPSSDTQYF. CDR3 DNA sequence: TGCGCCAGCAGCCTGGGACTAGCGGGGGGGCCTTCGTCTGATACGCAGTATTTT. Looking up the rest from reference TRBV5-1 and TRBJ2-3 gives the full variable domain: KAGVTQTPRYLIKTRGQQVTLSCSPISGHRSVSWYQQTPGQGLQFLFEYFSETQRNKGNFPGRFSGRQFSNSRSEMNVSTLELGDSALYLCASSLGLAGGPSSDTQYFGPGTRLTVL.

This clonotype was recorded a few times. The V and J genes are TRBV15 and TRBJ1-2, with D possibly matching TRBD1 (5 bases). CDR1 and CDR2 from the germline V gene are LNHNV and YYDKDF (reference sequence). The CDR3 is 14 residues long. Trimming cost V 5 bases and J 4 bases, with 14 bases left between them. In DNA form, the CDR3 reads TGTGCCACCAGCTACACAGGTTCCGGCTATGGCTACACCTTC. It codes for CATSYTGSGYGYTF. Looking up the rest from reference TRBV15 and TRBJ1-2 gives the full variable domain: DAMVIQNPRYQVTQFGKPVTLSCSQTLNHNVMYWYQQKSSQAPKLLFHYYDKDFNNEADTPDNFQSRRPNTSFCFLDIRSPGLGDTAMYLCATSYTGSGYGYTFGSGTRLTVV.

The J gene is TRBJ2-1, the V gene TRBV10-3, with D perhaps matching TRBD2 (5 bases). The germline gives CDR1 ENHRY, CDR2 SYGVKD. This CDR3 is built from 17 residues. Trimming left V 3 bases short and J 3 bases short, with 18 bases between. The CDR3 reads CAISDRTDYQNYNEQFF. DNA for the CDR3: TGTGCCATCAGTGACCGAACAGACTACCAAAACTACAATGAGCAGTTCTTC.

The genes are TRBV5-1 and TRBJ1-2; TRBD1 aligns across 9 bases. The CDR3 runs to 17 residues. V shed 0 bases, J shed 3 bases, and the junction held 9 bases outside the gene matches. CDR1 is SGHRS and CDR2 is YFSETQ in the germline V gene. The CDR3 is CASSLEGQGSSDYGYTF. The CDR3 DNA follows: TGCGCCAGCAGCTTGGAGGGACAGGGAAGTTCAGACTATGGCTACACCTTC.

The rearrangement joins TRBV6-1 to TRBJ1-1; 8 nucleotides agree with TRBD1. J was trimmed by 0 bases and V by 6 bases; bases with no gene match: 3. The CDR3 extends over 14 amino acids. Germline values: CDR1 MNHNS, CDR2 SASEGT. The CDR3 protein is CASSDRGLNTEAFF. In nucleotides, the CDR3 is TGTGCCAGCAGCGACAGGGGCCTGAACACTGAAGCTTTCTTT.

The gene calls are TRBV4-3 and TRBJ2-7; 9 nucleotides line up with TRBD1. The length of the CDR3 is 15 residues. Unmatched junction bases numbered 9, after V lost 6 bases and J lost 3 bases. Germline CDR1 LGHNA, CDR2 YSLEER. CDR3: CASSVIPGQGYEQYF. DNA for the CDR3: TGCGCCAGCAGTGTGATCCCGGGACAGGGCTACGAGCAGTACTTC.